This T cell receptor beta chain emerged from a study of cytomegalovirus exposure and HLA in healthy donors. The study, taken as a whole, reports: Productive rates of about 87% or about 30% were seen for most TCR beta V segments in an earlier analysis.

CDR1 is SEHNR and CDR2 is FQNEAQ in the germline V gene (reference sequence). The CDR3 contains 14 residues. The junction had 9 bases not matched to a gene; V was cut back by 8 bases and J by 6 bases. Only one count was recorded for this clone. The antigen remains unidentified. Use of 60 Vbeta and 13 Jbeta primers characterized the PCR. The repertoire was sequenced with immunoSEQ multiplex PCR; TCRdb's copy has only in-frame clones and lacks some. The sample has over 150,000 clones, 71% seen once. The donors, nominally healthy at sampling, likely had unrecorded immune exposures. The TCR comes from a woman in her thirties in good health and CMV-seronegative. The chain carries TRBV7-9 and TRBJ2-7, with 11 bases aligning to TRBD1. The sample taken for sequencing was PBMCs. The CDR3 spells CASRDGTGGFEQYF. The CDR3 nucleotides read TGTGCCAGCCGGGACGGGACAGGGGGTTTCGAGCAGTACTTC.